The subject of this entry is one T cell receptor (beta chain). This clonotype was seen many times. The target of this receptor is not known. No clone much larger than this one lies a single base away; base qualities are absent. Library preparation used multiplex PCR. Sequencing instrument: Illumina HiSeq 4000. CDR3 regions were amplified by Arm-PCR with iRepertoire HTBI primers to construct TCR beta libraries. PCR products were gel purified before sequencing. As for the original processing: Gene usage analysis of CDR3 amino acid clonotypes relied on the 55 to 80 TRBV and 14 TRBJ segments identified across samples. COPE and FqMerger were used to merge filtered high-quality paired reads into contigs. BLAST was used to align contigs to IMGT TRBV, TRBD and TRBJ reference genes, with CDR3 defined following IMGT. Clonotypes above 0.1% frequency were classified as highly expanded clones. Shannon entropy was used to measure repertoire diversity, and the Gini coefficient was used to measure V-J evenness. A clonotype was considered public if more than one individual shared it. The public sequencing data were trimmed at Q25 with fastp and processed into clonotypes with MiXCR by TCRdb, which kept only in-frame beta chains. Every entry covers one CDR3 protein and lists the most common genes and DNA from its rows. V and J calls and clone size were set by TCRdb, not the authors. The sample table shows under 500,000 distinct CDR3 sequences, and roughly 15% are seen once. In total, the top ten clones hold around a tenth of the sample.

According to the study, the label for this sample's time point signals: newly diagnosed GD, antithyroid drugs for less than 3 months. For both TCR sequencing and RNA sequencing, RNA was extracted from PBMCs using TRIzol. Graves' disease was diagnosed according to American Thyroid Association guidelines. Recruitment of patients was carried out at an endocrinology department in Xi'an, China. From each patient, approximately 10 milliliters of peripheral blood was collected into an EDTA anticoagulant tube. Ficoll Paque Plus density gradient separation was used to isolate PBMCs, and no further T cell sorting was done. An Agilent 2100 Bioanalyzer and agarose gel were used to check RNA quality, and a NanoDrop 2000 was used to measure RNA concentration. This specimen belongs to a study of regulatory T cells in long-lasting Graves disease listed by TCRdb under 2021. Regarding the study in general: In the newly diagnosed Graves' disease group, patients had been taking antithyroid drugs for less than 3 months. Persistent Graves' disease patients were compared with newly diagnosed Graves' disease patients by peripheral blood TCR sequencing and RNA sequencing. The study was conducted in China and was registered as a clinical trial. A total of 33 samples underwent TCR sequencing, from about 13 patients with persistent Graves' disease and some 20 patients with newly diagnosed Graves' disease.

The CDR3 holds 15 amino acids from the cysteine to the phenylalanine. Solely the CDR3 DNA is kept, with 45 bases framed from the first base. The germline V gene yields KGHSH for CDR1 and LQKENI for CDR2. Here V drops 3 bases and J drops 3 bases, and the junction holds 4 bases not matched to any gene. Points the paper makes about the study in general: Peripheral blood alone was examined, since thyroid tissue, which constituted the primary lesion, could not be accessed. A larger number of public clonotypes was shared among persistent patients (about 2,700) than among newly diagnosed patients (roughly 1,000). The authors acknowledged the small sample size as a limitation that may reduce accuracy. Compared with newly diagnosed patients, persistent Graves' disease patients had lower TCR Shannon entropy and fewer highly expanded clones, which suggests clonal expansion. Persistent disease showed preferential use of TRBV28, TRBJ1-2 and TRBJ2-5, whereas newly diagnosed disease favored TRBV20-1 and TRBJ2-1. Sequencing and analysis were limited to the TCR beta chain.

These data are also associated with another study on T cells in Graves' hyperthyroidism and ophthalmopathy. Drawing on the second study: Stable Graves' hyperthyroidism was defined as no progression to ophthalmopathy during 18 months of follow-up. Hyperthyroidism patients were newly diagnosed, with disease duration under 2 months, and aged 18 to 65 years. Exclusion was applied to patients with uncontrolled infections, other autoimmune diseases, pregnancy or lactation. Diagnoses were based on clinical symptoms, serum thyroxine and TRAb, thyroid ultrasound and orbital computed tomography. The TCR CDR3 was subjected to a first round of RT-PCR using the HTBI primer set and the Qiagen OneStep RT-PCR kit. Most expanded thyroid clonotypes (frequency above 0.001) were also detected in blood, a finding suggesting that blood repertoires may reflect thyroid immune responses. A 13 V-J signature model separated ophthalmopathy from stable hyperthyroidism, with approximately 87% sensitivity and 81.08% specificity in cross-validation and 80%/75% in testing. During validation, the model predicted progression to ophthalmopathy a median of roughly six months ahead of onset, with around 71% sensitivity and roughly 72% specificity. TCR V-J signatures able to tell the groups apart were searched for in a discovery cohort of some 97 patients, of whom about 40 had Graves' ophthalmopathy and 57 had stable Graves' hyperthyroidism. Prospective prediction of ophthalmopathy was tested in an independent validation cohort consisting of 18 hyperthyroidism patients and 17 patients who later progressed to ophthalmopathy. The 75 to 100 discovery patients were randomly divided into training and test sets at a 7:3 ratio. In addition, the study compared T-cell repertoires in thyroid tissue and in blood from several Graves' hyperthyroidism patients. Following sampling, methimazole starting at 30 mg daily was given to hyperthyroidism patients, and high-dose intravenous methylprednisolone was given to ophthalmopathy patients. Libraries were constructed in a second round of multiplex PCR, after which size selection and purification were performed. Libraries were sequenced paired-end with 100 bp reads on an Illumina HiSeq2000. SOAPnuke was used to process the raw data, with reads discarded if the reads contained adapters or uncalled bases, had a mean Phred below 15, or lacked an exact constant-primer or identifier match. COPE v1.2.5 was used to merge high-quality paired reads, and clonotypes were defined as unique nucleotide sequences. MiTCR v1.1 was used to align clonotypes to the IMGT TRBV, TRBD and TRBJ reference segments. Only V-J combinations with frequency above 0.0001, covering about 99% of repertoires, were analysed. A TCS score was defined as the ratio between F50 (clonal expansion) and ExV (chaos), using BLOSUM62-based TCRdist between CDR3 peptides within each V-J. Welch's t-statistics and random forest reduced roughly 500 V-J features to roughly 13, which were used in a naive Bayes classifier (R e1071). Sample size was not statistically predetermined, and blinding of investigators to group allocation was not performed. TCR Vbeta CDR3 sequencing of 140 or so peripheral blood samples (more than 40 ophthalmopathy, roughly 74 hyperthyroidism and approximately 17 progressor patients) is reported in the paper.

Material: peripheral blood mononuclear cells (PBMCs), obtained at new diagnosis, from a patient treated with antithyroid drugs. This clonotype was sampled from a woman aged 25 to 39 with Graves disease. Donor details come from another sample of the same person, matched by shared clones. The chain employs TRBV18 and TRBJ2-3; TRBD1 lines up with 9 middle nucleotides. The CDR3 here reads CASSPGDRVTDTQYF. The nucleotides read TGTGCCAGCTCACCCGGGGACAGGGTGACAGATACGCAGTATTTT.